This paragraph covers one T cell receptor (beta chain) sequence. Different DNA sequences within this sample yield the same CDR3. The sample belongs to a study of T cell responses to AZD1222 COVID-19 vaccine. Using immunoSEQ multiplex PCR, the repertoire was profiled, and TCRdb retains in-frame clones only, with some absent. This sample has 150,000 or so clones, with just over 90% found just once. Trimming shortened V by 2 bases and J by 0 bases, and 7 bases separated the two germline ends. CDR1 and CDR2 from the germline V gene are MDHEN and SYDVKM. This CDR3 comprises 14 residues. Specimen: peripheral blood, collected 28 days after the second AZD1222 dose. The chain employs TRBV28 and TRBJ1-1, with D uncertain. The sequence was collected from an adult who received the AZD1222 COVID-19 vaccine. CDR3 coding DNA: TGTGCCAGCAGTTTAATATCAGTGAACACTGAAGCTTTCTTT. Translation: CASSLISVNTEAFF.